The rows below give T cell receptor beta chains drawn from one sample of a study of T cell responses to AZD1222 COVID-19 vaccine. Clones were read by immunoSEQ multiplex PCR, and TCRdb kept only the in-frame ones, dropping some. The table has 150,000 to 200,000 clones, 80% to 95% seen once. This specimen was peripheral blood, taken 28 days after the second AZD1222 dose. The receptors stem from an adult who received the AZD1222 COVID-19 vaccine. The CDR3 runs from the conserved cysteine through the conserved F or W. The D gene is left open where the match is weak. Size is stated for part of the rows, as once, few or many counts, or as a class when the clone is expanded.

size,J,D,length,V,CDR3,DNA
.,TRBJ1-1,TRBD1,16,TRBV19,CASTSRQGVFNTEAFF,TGTGCCAGTACCTCACGCCAGGGGGTCTTTAACACTGAAGCTTTCTTT
.,TRBJ2-1,TRBD2,15,TRBV11-3,CASSLGGGSYNEQFF,TGTGCCAGCAGCCTCGGGGGGGGTTCCTACAATGAGCAGTTCTTC
.,TRBJ1-2,TRBD1,15,TRBV28,CASIGTGGGDYGYTF,TGTGCCAGCATCGGGACAGGGGGGGGTGACTATGGCTACACCTTC
.,TRBJ2-5,.,13,TRBV10-1,CASSKDSWETQYF,TGCGCCAGCAGTAAGGACTCTTGGGAGACCCAGTACTTC
few,TRBJ1-2,.,15,TRBV6-5,CASSTRTPQLYGYTF,TGTGCCAGCAGTACCCGGACGCCCCAACTTTATGGCTACACCTTC
once,TRBJ1-1,.,12,TRBV6-5,CASSYENTEAFF,TGTGCCAGCAGTTACGAGAACACTGAAGCTTTCTTT
.,TRBJ2-2,TRBD2,16,TRBV27,CASSWTSTTNTGELFF,TGTGCCAGCAGTTGGACTAGCACGACGAACACCGGGGAGCTGTTTTTT
few,TRBJ1-3,.,18,TRBV3-1/TRBV3-2,CASSQELGSSRFGNTIYF,TGTGCCAGCAGCCAAGAGCTGGGCAGTTCTAGGTTTGGAAACACCATATATTTT
.,TRBJ2-3,TRBD2,15,TRBV4-2,CASRRTSGGTDTQYF,TGTGCCAGCAGAAGGACTAGCGGGGGCACAGATACGCAGTATTTT
once,TRBJ2-7,TRBD1,14,TRBV10-1,CASRVTGATYEQYF,TGCGCCAGCAGAGTGACAGGGGCCACCTACGAGCAGTACTTC
few,TRBJ2-7,.,12,TRBV5-4,CASSLGGYEQYF,TGTGCCAGCAGCCTGGGGGGTTACGAGCAGTACTTC
.,TRBJ2-3,.,15,TRBV5-6,CASSLDFRGADTQYF,TGTGCCAGCAGCTTGGATTTCAGGGGGGCAGATACGCAGTATTTT
.,TRBJ2-1,TRBD1,14,TRBV4-2,CASSQSSGTGSWVF,TGTGCCAGCAGCCAATCCTCCGGGACAGGGTCATGGGTCTTC
.,TRBJ1-1,TRBD1,15,TRBV28,CASRGQGSQDTEAFF,TGTGCCAGCAGGGGACAGGGGAGTCAAGACACTGAAGCTTTCTTT
.,TRBJ1-5,TRBD1,19,TRBV7-9,CASSLTMGQAGFSNQPQHF,TGTGCCAGCAGCTTAACAATGGGACAGGCGGGTTTTAGCAATCAGCCCCAGCATTTT
few,TRBJ2-1,.,13,TRBV6-5,CASSYSEGNEQFF,TGTGCCAGCAGTTACTCAGAGGGCAATGAGCAGTTCTTC
.,TRBJ2-5,.,13,TRBV5-1,CASSLERGETQYF,TGCGCCAGCAGCTTGGAGAGAGGAGAGACCCAGTACTTC
.,TRBJ1-2,.,14,TRBV5-4,CASSSYGANYGYTF,TGTGCCAGCAGCTCGTATGGGGCAAACTATGGCTACACCTTC
.,TRBJ1-2,.,13,TRBV3-1/TRBV3-2,CASSQGTRDGYTF,TGTGCCAGCAGCCAAGGGACAAGGGATGGCTACACCTTC
.,TRBJ1-1,TRBD1,14,TRBV2,CASRGTGMNTEAFF,TGTGCCAGCAGGGGGACAGGGATGAACACTGAAGCTTTCTTT
.,TRBJ2-5,TRBD1,18,TRBV15,CATSRGGGTGGEEKTQYF,TGTGCCACCAGCAGAGGGGGCGGGACAGGGGGCGAGGAGAAGACCCAGTACTTC
few,TRBJ2-2,.,13,TRBV10-3,CAISGSNTGELFF,TGTGCCATCAGTGGGTCGAACACCGGGGAGCTGTTTTTT
.,TRBJ2-5,.,15,TRBV6-2/TRBV6-3,CASSSRVFEGETQYF,TGTGCCAGCAGTTCCAGGGTCTTTGAGGGGGAGACCCAGTACTTC
.,TRBJ2-7,TRBD1,14,TRBV7-9,CASSLDTGEEEQYF,TGTGCCAGCAGCTTAGACACAGGGGAAGAAGAGCAGTACTTC
.,TRBJ1-2,.,14,TRBV28,CASREGGGRYGYTF,TGTGCCAGCAGGGAAGGGGGGGGAAGGTATGGCTACACCTTC
.,TRBJ1-3,.,15,TRBV6-5,CASSYSLTTGNTIYF,TGTGCCAGCAGTTACTCCTTAACAACTGGAAACACCATATATTTT
few,TRBJ2-3,.,15,TRBV6-1,CASSEFSKSTDTQYF,TGTGCCAGCAGTGAGTTTAGCAAAAGCACAGATACGCAGTATTTT
.,TRBJ1-2,.,15,TRBV5-1,CASSPTSDRNYGYTF,TGCGCCAGCAGCCCAACGAGTGACAGAAACTATGGCTACACCTTC
.,TRBJ2-1,.,12,TRBV7-9,CASSFEGNEQFF,TGTGCCAGCAGCTTTGAGGGTAATGAGCAGTTCTTC
.,TRBJ2-7,.,15,TRBV16,CASSQSVQGAYEQYF,TGTGCCAGCAGCCAATCGGTACAGGGTGCCTACGAGCAGTACTTC
once,TRBJ1-6,TRBD1,14,TRBV7-2,CASSGRGNNSPLHF,TGTGCCAGCAGCGGCAGGGGGAATAATTCACCCCTCCACTTT
once,TRBJ2-7,.,11,TRBV30,CAWSKAYEQYF,TGTGCCTGGAGCAAGGCCTACGAGCAGTACTTC
.,TRBJ2-7,.,13,TRBV5-1,CASSLALGNEQYF,TGCGCCAGCAGCTTGGCCCTAGGGAACGAGCAGTACTTC
.,TRBJ2-1,.,14,TRBV11-2,CASSLGSGNNEQFF,TGTGCCAGCAGCTTAGGTTCTGGCAACAATGAGCAGTTCTTC